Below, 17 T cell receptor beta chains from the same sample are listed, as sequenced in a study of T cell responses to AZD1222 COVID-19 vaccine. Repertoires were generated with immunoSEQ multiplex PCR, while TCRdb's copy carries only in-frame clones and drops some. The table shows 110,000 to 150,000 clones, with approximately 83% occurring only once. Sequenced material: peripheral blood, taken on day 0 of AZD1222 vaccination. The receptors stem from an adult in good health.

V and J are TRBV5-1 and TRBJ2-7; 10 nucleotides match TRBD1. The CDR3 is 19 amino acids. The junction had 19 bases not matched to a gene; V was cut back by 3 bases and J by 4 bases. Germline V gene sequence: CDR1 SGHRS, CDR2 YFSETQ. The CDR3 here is CASSSVSSPGQGITYEQYF. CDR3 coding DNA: TGCGCCAGCAGCTCAGTCAGTAGTCCGGGACAGGGGATTACATACGAGCAGTACTTC.

The CDR3 region has the DNA TGTGCCAGCAGTGGACAGGATGTCTCGGCCCAGTACTTC. This translates into CASSGQDVSAQYF. The rearrangement links TRBV2 to TRBJ2-5, with D perhaps matching TRBD1 (6 bases). V dropped 4 bases and J dropped 9 bases, with 15 bases sitting between them. The CDR3 is 13 residues long. Germline V gene data show CDR1 as SNHLY and CDR2 as FYNNEI.

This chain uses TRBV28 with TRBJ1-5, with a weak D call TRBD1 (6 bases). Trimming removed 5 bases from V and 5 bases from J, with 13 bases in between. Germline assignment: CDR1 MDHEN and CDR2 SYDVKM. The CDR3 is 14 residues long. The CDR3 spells CASSPRKGDQPQHF. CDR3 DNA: TGTGCCAGCAGTCCCCGAAAGGGGGATCAGCCCCAGCATTTT.

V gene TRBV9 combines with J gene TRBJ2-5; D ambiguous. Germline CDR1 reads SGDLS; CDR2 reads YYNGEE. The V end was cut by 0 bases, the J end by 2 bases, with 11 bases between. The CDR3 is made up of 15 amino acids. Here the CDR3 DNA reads TGTGCCAGCAGCGTAGGGGGTGGGAATCAAGAGACCCAGTACTTC. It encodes CASSVGGGNQETQYF.

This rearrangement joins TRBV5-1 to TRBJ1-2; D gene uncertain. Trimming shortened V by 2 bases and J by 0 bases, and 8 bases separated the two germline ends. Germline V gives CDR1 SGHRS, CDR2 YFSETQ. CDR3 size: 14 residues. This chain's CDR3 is CASSLEKANYGYTF. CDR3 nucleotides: TGCGCCAGCAGCTTAGAGAAAGCTAACTATGGCTACACCTTC.

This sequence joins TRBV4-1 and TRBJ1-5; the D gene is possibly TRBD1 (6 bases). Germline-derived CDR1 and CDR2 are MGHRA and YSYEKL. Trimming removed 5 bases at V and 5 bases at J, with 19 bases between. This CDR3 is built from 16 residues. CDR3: CASSIIQGVLDQPQHF. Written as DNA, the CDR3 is TGCGCCAGCAGCATAATACAGGGCGTATTGGATCAGCCCCAGCATTTT.

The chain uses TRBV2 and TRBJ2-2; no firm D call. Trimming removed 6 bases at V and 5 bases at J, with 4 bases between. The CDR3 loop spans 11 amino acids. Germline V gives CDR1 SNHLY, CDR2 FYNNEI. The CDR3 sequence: CASRLTGELFF. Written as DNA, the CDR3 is TGTGCCAGCAGATTGACCGGGGAGCTGTTTTTT. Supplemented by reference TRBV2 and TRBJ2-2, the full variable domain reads EPEVTQTPSHQVTQMGQEVILRCVPISNHLYFYWYRQILGQKVEFLVSFYNNEISEKSEIFDDQFSVERPDGSNFTLKIRSTKLEDSAMYFCASRLTGELFFGEGSRLTVL.

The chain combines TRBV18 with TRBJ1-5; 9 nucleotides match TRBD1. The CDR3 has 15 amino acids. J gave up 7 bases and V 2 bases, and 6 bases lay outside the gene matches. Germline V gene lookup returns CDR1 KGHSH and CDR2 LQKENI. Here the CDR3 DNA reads TGTGCCAGCTCACCAGAAACAGGGGGCGACCAGCCCCAGCATTTT. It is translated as CASSPETGGDQPQHF. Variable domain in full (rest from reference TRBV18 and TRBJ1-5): NAGVMQNPRHLVRRRGQEARLRCSPMKGHSHVYWYRQLPEEGLKFMVYLQKENIIDESGMPKERFSAEFPKEGPSILRIQQVVRGDSAAYFCASSPETGGDQPQHFGDGTRLSIL.

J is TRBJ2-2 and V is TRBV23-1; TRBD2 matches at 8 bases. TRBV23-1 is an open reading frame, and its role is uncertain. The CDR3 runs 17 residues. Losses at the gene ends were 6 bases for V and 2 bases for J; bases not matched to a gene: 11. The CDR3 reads CASSPSSGGSNTGELFF. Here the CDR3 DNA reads TGCGCCAGCAGCCCTTCCAGCGGGGGCTCTAACACCGGGGAGCTGTTTTTT.

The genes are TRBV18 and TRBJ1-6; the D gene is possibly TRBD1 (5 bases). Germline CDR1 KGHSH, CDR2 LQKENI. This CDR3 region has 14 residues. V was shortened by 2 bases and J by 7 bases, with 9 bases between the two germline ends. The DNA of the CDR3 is TGTGCCAGCTCACCATGGCAGGGAAATTCACCCCTCCACTTT. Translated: CASSPWQGNSPLHF.

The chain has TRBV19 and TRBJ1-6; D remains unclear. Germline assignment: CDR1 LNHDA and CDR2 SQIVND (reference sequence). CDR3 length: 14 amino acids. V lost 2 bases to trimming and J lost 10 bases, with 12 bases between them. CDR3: CASSISPKGSPLHF. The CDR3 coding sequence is TGTGCCAGTAGTATATCCCCCAAAGGCTCACCCCTCCACTTT.

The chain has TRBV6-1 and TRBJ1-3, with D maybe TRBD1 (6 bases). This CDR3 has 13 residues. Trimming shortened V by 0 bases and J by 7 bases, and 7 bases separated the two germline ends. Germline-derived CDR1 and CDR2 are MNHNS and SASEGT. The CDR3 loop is CASSEAGGNTIYF. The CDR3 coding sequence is TGTGCCAGCAGTGAAGCCGGGGGCAACACCATATATTTT.

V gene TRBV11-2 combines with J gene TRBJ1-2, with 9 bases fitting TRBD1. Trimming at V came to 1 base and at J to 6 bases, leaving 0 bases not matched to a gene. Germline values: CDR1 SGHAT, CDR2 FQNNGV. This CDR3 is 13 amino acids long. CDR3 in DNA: TGTGCCAGCAGCTTAGGGACAGGGGATGGCTACACCTTC. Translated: CASSLGTGDGYTF.

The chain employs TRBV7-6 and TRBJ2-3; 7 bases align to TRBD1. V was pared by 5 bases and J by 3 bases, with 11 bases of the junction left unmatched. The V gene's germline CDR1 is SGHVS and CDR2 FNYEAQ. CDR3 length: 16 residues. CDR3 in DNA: TGTGCCAGCAGCAGTCGGGGACAGTCCCCGACAGATACGCAGTATTTT. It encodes CASSSRGQSPTDTQYF.

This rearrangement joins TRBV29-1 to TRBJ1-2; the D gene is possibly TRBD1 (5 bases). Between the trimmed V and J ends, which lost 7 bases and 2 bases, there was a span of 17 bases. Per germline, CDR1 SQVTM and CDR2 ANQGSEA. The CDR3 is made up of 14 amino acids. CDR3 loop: CSAPLGAANYGYTF. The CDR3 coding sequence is TGCAGCGCCCCCTTAGGGGCCGCCAACTATGGCTACACCTTC.

CDR3 residues: CASSDRLGLLRTGNTEAFF. The CDR3 coding sequence is TGTGCCAGCAGCGACCGGCTAGGACTCCTCCGGACGGGCAACACTGAAGCTTTCTTT. The chain uses TRBV7-2 and TRBJ1-1, with D unresolved. From germline, CDR1 is SGHTA and CDR2 FQGNSA. Trimming removed 5 bases from V and 2 bases from J, with 27 bases in between. The CDR3 runs 19 residues. The variable domain in full, with the rest retrieved from reference TRBV7-2 and TRBJ1-1, is GAGVSQSPSNKVTEKGKDVELRCDPISGHTALYWYRQSLGQGLEFLIYFQGNSAPDKSGLPSDRFSAERTGGSVSTLTIQRTQQEDSAVYLCASSDRLGLLRTGNTEAFFGQGTRLTVV.

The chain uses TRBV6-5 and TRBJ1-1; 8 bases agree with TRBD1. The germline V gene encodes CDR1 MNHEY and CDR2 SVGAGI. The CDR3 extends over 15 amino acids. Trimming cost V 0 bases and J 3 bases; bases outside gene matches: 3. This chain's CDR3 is CASSYSGQAHTEAFF. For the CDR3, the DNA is TGTGCCAGCAGTTACTCGGGACAGGCTCACACTGAAGCTTTCTTT.